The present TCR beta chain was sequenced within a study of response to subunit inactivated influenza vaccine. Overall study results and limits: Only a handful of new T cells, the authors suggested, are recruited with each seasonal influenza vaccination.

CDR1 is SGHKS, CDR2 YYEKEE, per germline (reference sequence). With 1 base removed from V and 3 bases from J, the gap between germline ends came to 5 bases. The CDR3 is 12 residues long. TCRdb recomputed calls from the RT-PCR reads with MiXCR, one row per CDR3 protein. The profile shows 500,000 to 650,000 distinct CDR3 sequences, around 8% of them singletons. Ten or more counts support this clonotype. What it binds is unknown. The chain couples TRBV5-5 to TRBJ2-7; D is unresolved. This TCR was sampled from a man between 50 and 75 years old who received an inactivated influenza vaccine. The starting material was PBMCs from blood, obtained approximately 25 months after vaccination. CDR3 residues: CASSLPNYEQYF. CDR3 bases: TGTGCCAGCAGCTTGCCGAACTACGAGCAGTACTTC.